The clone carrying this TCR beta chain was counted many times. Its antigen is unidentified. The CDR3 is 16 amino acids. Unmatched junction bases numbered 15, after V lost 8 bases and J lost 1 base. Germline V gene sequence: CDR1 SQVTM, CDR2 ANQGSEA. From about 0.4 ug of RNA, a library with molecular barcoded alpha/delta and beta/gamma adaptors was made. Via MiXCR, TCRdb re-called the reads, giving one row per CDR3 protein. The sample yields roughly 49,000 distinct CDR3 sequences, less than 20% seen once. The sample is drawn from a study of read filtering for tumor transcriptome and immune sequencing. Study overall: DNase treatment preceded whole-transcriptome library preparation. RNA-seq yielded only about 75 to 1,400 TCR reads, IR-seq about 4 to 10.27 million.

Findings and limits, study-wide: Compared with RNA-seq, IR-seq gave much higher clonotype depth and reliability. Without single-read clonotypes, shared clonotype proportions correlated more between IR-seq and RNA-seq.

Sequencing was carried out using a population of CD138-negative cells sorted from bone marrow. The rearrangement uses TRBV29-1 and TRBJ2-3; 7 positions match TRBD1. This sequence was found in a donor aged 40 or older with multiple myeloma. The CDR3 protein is CSSGGTGDERTDTQYF. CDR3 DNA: TGCAGCTCAGGAGGAACAGGGGACGAGCGCACAGATACGCAGTATTTT.